These 20 T cell receptor beta chains were all obtained from the same sample, sequenced in a study of blood T cells in healthy people across ages. A second PCR, run for about 6 to 11 cycles, used a sample-barcoded 5' primer plus a J-beta primer mix. Each CDR3 protein is one row after TCRdb ran MiXCR on the 5' RACE reads. In the table there are roughly 1.7 million distinct CDR3 sequences, around 36% of which are singletons. Sequencing was done on a sample of blood. These receptors came from a woman aged 25 to 39 in good health.

This clonotype has more than one count but fewer than ten. The chain joins TRBV27 to TRBJ1-1, with a tentative D call TRBD1 (5 bases). Trimming pared 11 bases from V and 4 bases from J, leaving 17 bases between. Germline loops: CDR1 MNHEY, CDR2 SMNVEV (reference sequence). CDR3 length equals 13 residues. The CDR3 sequence is CASQRQGGTEAFF. CDR3 coding DNA: TGTGCCTCCCAAAGGCAGGGTGGCACTGAAGCTTTCTTT.

This chain connects TRBV20-1 to TRBJ2-5; possibly TRBD2 for D (6 bases). The CDR3 length is 15 residues. The germline V and J ends were trimmed by 0 bases and 5 bases, with 16 bases remaining between them. The V gene's germline CDR1 is DFQATT and CDR2 SNEGSKA (reference sequence). This chain's CDR3 is CSARDSGLLRETQYF. The DNA of the CDR3 is TGCAGTGCTAGAGATTCGGGACTTCTCCGGGAGACCCAGTACTTC.

In this sample, this clonotype turned up a few times. The gene calls are TRBV14 and TRBJ2-3; 7 positions agree with TRBD2. The ends lost 4 bases at V and 4 bases at J; junction bases unmatched: 14. The germline gives CDR1 SGHDN, CDR2 FVKESK. This CDR3 spans 17 amino acids. CDR3 bases: TGTGCCAGCAGCCCGCCAATCGCGCTAGCGGTGGCAGATACGCAGTATTTT. This sequence encodes CASSPPIALAVADTQYF.

This chain connects TRBV4-1 to TRBJ2-2; no clear D gene. This CDR3 is built from 14 residues. CDR1 and CDR2 from the germline V gene are MGHRA and YSYEKL. V lost 1 base to trimming and J lost 6 bases, with 9 bases between them. The CDR3 DNA is TGCGCCAGCAGCCAAGTAGTAGGGTCCGGGGAGCTGTTTTTT. It codes for CASSQVVGSGELFF.

The chain carries TRBV10-3 and TRBJ1-2; no firm D call. The CDR3 covers 13 residues. V dropped 4 bases and J dropped 0 bases, with 6 bases sitting between them. The germline CDR1 and CDR2 sequences are ENHRY and SYGVKD. CDR3 nucleotides: TGTGCCATCAGTGTGGGCGCTAACTATGGCTACACCTTC. Translated, it gives CAISVGANYGYTF.

On this clonotype itself: Its ends do not fully match the called genes, so a read error is possible. The chain joins TRBV2 to TRBJ2-5; no reliable D call. Germline CDR1 SNHLY, CDR2 FYNNEI. The CDR3 has 14 amino acids. In nucleotides, the CDR3 is TGTGCCAGCAGTAAAGCCCCAGGTGGAGAGACCCAGTACTTC. Translation: CASSKAPGGETQYF.

There are a few counts of this clonotype. J is TRBJ2-1 and V is TRBV5-6, with D tentatively TRBD2 (5 bases). Germline V gives CDR1 SGHDT, CDR2 YYEEEE. The CDR3 has 15 residues. Between the trimmed V and J ends, which lost 2 bases and 10 bases, there was a span of 19 bases. CDR3 bases: TGTGCCAGCAGCTTTGGTGGACTCGCTGGATCCGAGCAGTTCTTC. This codes for CASSFGGLAGSEQFF.

As to this clonotype: A much larger clone differs by one base, so this may be a read error. The chain employs TRBV12-3 or TRBV12-4 and TRBJ2-7; D gene unclear. The end of the DNA is better explained by TRBJ2-5, so the J call may be wrong. The CDR3 is 13 amino acids. The CDR3, as DNA: TGTGCCAGCAGTTTTCGACACCGAGAGACCCAGTACTTC. Protein: CASSFRHRETQYF.

In the case of this clonotype: A single base separates this from a much larger clone, so it may be a read error. This sequence joins TRBV12-3 or TRBV12-4 and TRBJ2-1; 7 positions agree with TRBD2. The CDR3 totals 15 residues. After removal of 1 base from V and 4 bases from J, the junction contained 4 bases not matched to a gene. The CDR3 protein is CASSLVPAGYNEQFF. As DNA, the CDR3 is TGTGCCAGCAGTTTAGTACCAGCGGGGTACAATGAGCAGTTCTTC.

This clonotype came up a few times. This CDR3 is CASGTSGGELFF. The CDR3 DNA reads TGTGCTTCCGGGACTAGCGGCGGGGAGCTGTTTTTT. This chain links TRBV12-3 or TRBV12-4 with TRBJ2-2, with 11 bases that match TRBD2. CDR3 length equals 12 residues.

There are a few counts of this clonotype. The V gene is TRBV2, the J gene TRBJ1-5, with TRBD1 matching 8 bases. Germline V gene data show CDR1 as SNHLY and CDR2 as FYNNEI. Losses at the gene ends were 5 bases for V and 7 bases for J; bases not matched to a gene: 4. The CDR3 spans 13 residues. Here the CDR3 reads CASSRTGGQPQHF. CDR3 DNA sequence: TGTGCCAGCAGTCGAACAGGGGGACAGCCCCAGCATTTT.

This sequence joins TRBV6-1 and TRBJ2-1; D is uncertain. V was cut by 2 bases and J by 9 bases, with 17 bases left in between. There are 15 residues in the CDR3. Germline CDR1 is MNHNS and CDR2 is SASEGT. CDR3 amino acids: CASSELGSSAGEQFF. CDR3 sequence (DNA): TGTGCCAGCAGTGAATTGGGTAGTTCAGCCGGTGAGCAGTTCTTC.

A note on this clonotype: Compared with germline, one end of the junction differs, possibly owing to a read error. V gene TRBV7-7 combines with J gene TRBJ2-1, with 9 bases identical to TRBD2. This CDR3 has 16 amino acids. The germline gives CDR1 SSHAT, CDR2 FNYEAQ (reference sequence). In nucleotides, the CDR3 is TGTGCCAGCAGCCCGCTAGCGGGGCCGACCTACGATGAGCAGTTCTTC. Encoded protein: CASSPLAGPTYDEQFF.

This clonotype has only a few counts. V is TRBV6-5 and J is TRBJ2-7; the D gene is possibly TRBD1 (6 bases). V lost 0 bases and J lost 0, with 21 bases in between. The germline V gene has CDR1 MNHEY and CDR2 SVGAGI. The CDR3 covers 19 residues. In nucleotides, the CDR3 is TGTGCCAGCAGTTACTCCCCCAGGGGAAATCTGGTGGGCTCCTACGAGCAGTACTTC. Translation: CASSYSPRGNLVGSYEQYF.

Ten or more counts support this clonotype. The V call is TRBV7-2, the J call TRBJ2-7; 13 bases agree with TRBD2. Unmatched junction bases numbered 5, after V lost 5 bases and J lost 4 bases. The CDR3 runs to 15 residues. In germline, CDR1 is SGHTA, CDR2 FQGNSA. In DNA form, the CDR3 reads TGTGCCAGCAGCAGGACTAGCGGGGGCTCATACGAGCAGTACTTC. It yields the protein CASSRTSGGSYEQYF.

This chain uses TRBV27 with TRBJ2-1; D is possibly TRBD1 (6 bases). The CDR3 runs to 15 residues. Germline-derived CDR1 and CDR2 are MNHEY and SMNVEV (reference sequence). Trimming cost V 1 base and J 7 bases, with 14 bases left between them. The CDR3 DNA is TGTGCCAGCAGTTTATGGGCAGGGGCCCCGAATGAGCAGTTCTTC. Protein sequence: CASSLWAGAPNEQFF.

The gene calls are TRBV28 and TRBJ1-1; D is possibly TRBD1 (6 bases). The CDR3 has 13 amino acids. Germline-derived CDR1 and CDR2 are MDHEN and SYDVKM. V was pared by 6 bases and J by 7 bases, with 15 bases between. The CDR3: CASRQTGTNEAFF. Written as DNA, the CDR3 is TGTGCCAGCAGACAAACAGGGACCAATGAAGCTTTCTTT. The full variable domain, rest sourced from reference TRBV28 and TRBJ1-1, is DVKVTQSSRYLVKRTGEKVFLECVQDMDHENMFWYRQDPGLGLRLIYFSYDVKMKEKGDIPEGYSVSREKKERFSLILESASTNQTSMYLCASRQTGTNEAFFGQGTRLTVV.

This sequence joins TRBV24-1 and TRBJ2-3, with 7 positions matching TRBD1. Germline V gene lookup returns CDR1 KGHDR and CDR2 SFDVKD. The CDR3 length is 16 residues. V shed 4 bases and J 5 bases; nucleotides not matched to a gene: 11. The CDR3: CATSDPGQEPGDTQYF. CDR3 coding DNA: TGTGCCACCAGTGACCCCGGACAGGAACCAGGAGATACGCAGTATTTT.

The rearrangement links TRBV20-1 to TRBJ2-3, with 10 positions matching TRBD1. Germline CDR1 and CDR2: DFQATT and SNEGSKA (reference sequence). The CDR3 consists of 14 residues. V lost 6 bases, J lost 4 bases, and 7 bases stayed unmatched. CDR3: CSAVRDRGPDTQYF. The DNA of the CDR3 is TGCAGTGCCGTCCGGGACAGGGGCCCAGATACGCAGTATTTT.

J is TRBJ2-2 and V is TRBV6-5; D gene ambiguous. The germline V gene has CDR1 MNHEY and CDR2 SVGAGI. This CDR3 has 16 amino acids. Trimming shortened V by 6 bases and J by 5 bases, and 19 bases separated the two germline ends. CDR3 in amino acids: CASRKHTDPRTGELFF. Written as DNA, the CDR3 is TGTGCCAGCAGGAAACATACGGACCCGAGGACCGGGGAGCTGTTTTTT.